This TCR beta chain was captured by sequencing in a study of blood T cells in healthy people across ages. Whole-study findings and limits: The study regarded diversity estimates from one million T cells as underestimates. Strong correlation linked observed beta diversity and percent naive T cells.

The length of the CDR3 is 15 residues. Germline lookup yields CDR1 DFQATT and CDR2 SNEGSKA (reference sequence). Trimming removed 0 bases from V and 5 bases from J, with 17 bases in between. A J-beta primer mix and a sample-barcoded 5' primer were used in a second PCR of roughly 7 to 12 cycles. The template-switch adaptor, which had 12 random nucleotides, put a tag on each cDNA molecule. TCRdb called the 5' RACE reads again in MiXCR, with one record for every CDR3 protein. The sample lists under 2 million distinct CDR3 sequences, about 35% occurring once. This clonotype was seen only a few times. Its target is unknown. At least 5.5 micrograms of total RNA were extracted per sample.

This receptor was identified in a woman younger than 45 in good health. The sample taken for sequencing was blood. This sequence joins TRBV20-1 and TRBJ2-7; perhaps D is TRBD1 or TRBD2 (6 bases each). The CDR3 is CSARDVGGMNDEQYF. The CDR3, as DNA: TGCAGTGCTAGAGATGTGGGGGGCATGAACGACGAGCAGTACTTC.